This TCR beta chain was sequenced in a study of breast tumors, draining lymph nodes, adjacent tissues. The CDR3 is 15 residues long. Unmatched junction bases numbered 7, after V lost 5 bases and J lost 2 bases. Per germline, CDR1 DFQATT and CDR2 SNEGSKA (reference sequence). The study, taken as a whole, reports: Tumor TCR diversity was below lymph nodes but above nontumor tissue.

Note on this clonotype: Its antigen is unidentified.

One entry per CDR3 protein results from TCRdb running MiXCR on the multiplex PCR reads. The data contain 70,000 or so distinct CDR3 sequences, roughly two fifths of them singletons. Sequencing was carried out using breast tumor tissue. The rearrangement uses TRBV20-1 and TRBJ2-3, with TRBD2 matching over 10 bases. The origin of this receptor is a female donor with breast cancer. Some clones in this sample may be carry-over from other donors' samples. The CDR3 DNA reads as TGCAGTGCTCAGGGACTAGCGAGATTCACAGATACGCAGTATTTT. This encodes CSAQGLARFTDTQYF.